The rows below give T cell receptor beta chains drawn from one sample of a study of shared clonotypes between healthy human individuals. Profiling relied on immunoSEQ multiplex PCR, and the TCRdb table lists in-frame clones only, not all of them. Here the sample spans about 2,100,000 clones, 85% to 95% being singletons. Material: naive CD8+ T cells from PBMCs. The source of these receptors is a man between 18 and 35 years old in good health. Some clones in this sample may be carry-over from other donors' samples. CDR3s include the opening cysteine and the closing phenylalanine or tryptophan. A D gene is named only where the DNA matches it firmly. Where a row states a size, it is once, few, many or the class of an expanded clone; other rows omit it.

clone_size,d_call,v_call,j_call,cdr3_aa,cdr3_nt
.,.,TRBV6-5,TRBJ2-1,CASSYASLYNEQFF,TGTGCCAGCAGTTACGCATCTCTATACAATGAGCAGTTCTTC
.,TRBD1,TRBV11-3,TRBJ2-2,CASSFRGPGGELFF,TGTGCCAGCAGCTTCAGGGGGCCAGGCGGGGAGCTGTTTTTT
few,.,TRBV27,TRBJ1-1,CASSFGMNTEAFF,TGTGCCAGCAGTTTCGGGATGAACACTGAAGCTTTCTTT
.,.,TRBV25-1,TRBJ1-2,CASSGIRGGDYGYTF,TGTGCCAGCAGTGGAATAAGGGGGGGAGACTATGGCTACACCTTC
.,TRBD2,TRBV27,TRBJ2-7,CASSLAGEGYEQYF,TGTGCCAGCAGTTTAGCGGGAGAGGGGTACGAGCAGTACTTC
.,.,TRBV28,TRBJ2-2,CASKAAGNGELFF,TGTGCCAGCAAAGCTGCGGGGAACGGGGAGCTGTTTTTT
few,.,TRBV14,TRBJ2-2,CASSQHVSTYTGELFF,TGTGCCAGCAGCCAGCATGTATCGACCTACACCGGGGAGCTGTTTTTT
.,.,TRBV20-1,TRBJ2-7,CSARPDYEQYF,TGCAGTGCGAGGCCGGACTACGAGCAGTACTTC
.,.,TRBV28,TRBJ1-1,CASSLQTAEAFF,TGTGCCAGCAGTTTACAGACCGCAGAAGCTTTCTTT
.,TRBD2,TRBV19,TRBJ2-5,CASLGWREGLGETQYF,TGTGCCAGCCTTGGGTGGCGGGAGGGCCTGGGAGAGACCCAGTACTTC
.,.,TRBV4-1,TRBJ1-1,CASSQGLQQNTEAFF,TGCGCCAGCAGCCAAGGGTTACAACAGAACACTGAAGCTTTCTTT
.,.,TRBV28,TRBJ2-1,CASSLFGEPNDSYNEQFF,TGTGCCAGCAGTTTATTCGGGGAACCTAACGACTCCTACAATGAGCAGTTCTTC
.,.,TRBV28,TRBJ2-7,CASSFRSYEQYF,TGTGCCAGCAGTTTTAGGTCCTACGAGCAGTACTTC
.,.,TRBV7-8,TRBJ2-7,CASSSSGEHYEQYF,TGTGCCAGCAGCTCCTCAGGAGAGCACTACGAGCAGTACTTC
.,.,TRBV19,TRBJ2-7,CASSSLASYEQYF,TGTGCCTCTTCCAGCCTTGCTTCATACGAGCAGTACTTC
.,.,TRBV4-1,TRBJ1-1,CASSQGAEAFF,TGCGCCAGCAGCCAGGGGGCTGAAGCTTTCTTT
.,TRBD1,TRBV4-1,TRBJ1-1,CASSDRGQGTEAFF,TGCGCCAGCAGCGACAGGGGGCAGGGCACTGAAGCTTTCTTT